This entry concerns a single T cell receptor (beta chain). There is no known antigen for this receptor. Nothing much larger sits one base from this clone, and base qualities are not available. The data belong to a study of blood T cell repertoires in COVID-19 (dated by TCRdb to 2018 to 2020). Concerning the study at large: Samples covering the acute and convalescent phases of COVID-19 were provided by collaborators in the United States, Italy and Spain. The prospective study material was composed of cDNA or gDNA derived from T cells, B-cell-depleted T cells, or PBMCs. Deeply sampled blood TCRbeta repertoires from subjects exposed to, actively infected with, or recovered from COVID-19 were included in the dataset. A freely available public database, intended as a resource for researchers studying the immune response to SARS-CoV-2, is where the repertoires were released. Samples came from the ongoing ImmuneRACE study (first 160 participants) plus 1,254 subjects from 6 global collaborators. A de-identified subject ID, COVID-19 status, age in years and sex were almost always included in the sample metadata. Where available, HLA class I and class II types were obtained from metadata supplied by the sample provider rather than from assay-based typing. Beyond this particular receptor, the publication reports: The amount of clinical and demographic metadata varied by source and participant and was provided uncurated.

From its cysteine to its phenylalanine, the CDR3 spans 17 amino acids. Just the 51-base CDR3 DNA is kept, in frame starting at base 1. Taken from the germline V gene, the CDR1 and CDR2 loops are SGHVS and FQNEAQ. V is trimmed back by 0 bases and J by 1 base, and the junction contains 7 bases that no gene match accounts for. Collaborating institutions collected whole blood in K2EDTA tubes following their own protocols. For TCRbeta analysis, collaborators shipped samples as frozen whole blood, isolated PBMCs, or DNA extracted from either of those sample types. TCRbeta CDR3 regions were amplified from genomic DNA by means of the immunoSEQ Assay, a bias-controlled multiplex PCR. The paper's processing steps were these. Within the assay, amplification of reference gene primers was used to estimate how many nucleated cells each sample contained. To quantify the absolute abundance of each unique TCRbeta CDR3 rearrangement, sequence reads were collapsed and filtered. Productive Simpson clonality was computed per sample as the square root of Simpson's diversity index over productive rearrangements. In its TCRdb copy, this immuneACCESS table keeps in-frame sequences only and misses some clones. Where compared with another copy, unresolved V genes explain less than half of these, and the others have no known cause. The DNA was the basis for D and trimming; V, J and clone size are from that table. The sample has about 53,000 clones on record, roughly four fifths of them singletons. Of the sample, roughly 2.7% falls within the top ten clones.

The clonotype originates from a woman aged 55-70 years with acute or convalescent COVID-19. The rearrangement combines TRBV7-8 with TRBJ2-3, with 7 middle bases fitting TRBD2. Sequencing was carried out using peripheral blood. CDR3 protein: CASSLAGRAAGTDTQYF. The DNA reads TGTGCCAGCAGCTTAGCAGGGAGGGCTGCGGGCACAGATACGCAGTATTTT.